The 8 T cell receptor beta chains listed next were all sequenced from one sample in a study of T cells after yellow fever vaccination. TCRdb passed the 5' RACE reads through MiXCR, listing each CDR3 protein once. The sample includes about 160,000 distinct CDR3 sequences, 6.5% to 8.5% of them seen just once. This sample comprised CD4+ T cells sorted from PBMCs, obtained about 5 days after the first yellow fever vaccination. The receptor set was obtained from a man aged 18-30 years who received the YFV17D yellow fever vaccine.

The CDR3 bases are TGTACCAGCAGCTTAGATGCAGGTCGCAATCAGCCCCAGCATTTT. Its translation is CTSSLDAGRNQPQHF. The chain links TRBV7-2 to TRBJ1-5; D not certain. Germline V gene lookup returns CDR1 SGHTA and CDR2 FQGNSA. The CDR3 totals 15 residues. V lost 1 base to trimming and J lost 2 bases, with 9 bases between them. The variable domain in full, completed from reference TRBV7-2 and TRBJ1-5, reads GAGVSQSPSNKVTEKGKDVELRCDPISGHTALYWYRQSLGQGLEFLIYFQGNSAPDKSGLPSDRFSAERTGGSVSTLTIQRTQQEDSAVYLCTSSLDAGRNQPQHFGDGTRLSIL.

This clonotype was detected ten times or more. The chain couples TRBV4-1 to TRBJ1-2; D might be TRBD1 (5 bases). The length of the CDR3 is 13 residues. Between the trimmed V and J ends, which lost 3 bases and 6 bases, there was a span of 11 bases. Germline V CDR1 and CDR2: MGHRA, YSYEKL. The CDR3: CASSQKWGDGYTF. The CDR3 coding sequence is TGCGCCAGCAGCCAGAAATGGGGGGATGGCTACACCTTC.

CDR3 DNA: TGCAGTGCTAGAGTCCGAGACAGTACTTTGGTTGTGGGGGGCGTGAACACTGAAGCTTTCTTT. This encodes CSARVRDSTLVVGGVNTEAFF. The chain links TRBV20-1 to TRBJ1-1, with D possibly matching TRBD1 (6 bases). The CDR3 spans 21 residues. V lost 1 base, J lost 0 bases, and 30 bases lay in between. Germline loops: CDR1 DFQATT, CDR2 SNEGSKA (reference sequence).

This clonotype occurred a few times. The chain uses TRBV23-1 and TRBJ2-4; weak D call: TRBD1 (5 bases). Being an ORF, TRBV23-1 has a function that is uncertain. V was shortened by 0 bases and J by 14 bases, with 14 bases between the two germline ends. CDR3 length equals 13 residues. Here the CDR3 DNA reads TGCGCCAGCAGTCAATCGGTCCCAGGGATTGAGTACTTC. Its protein is CASSQSVPGIEYF.

This clonotype was recorded a few times. The chain links TRBV12-3 or TRBV12-4 to TRBJ2-6; D uncertain. This CDR3 contains 14 residues. V shed 5 bases and J shed 2 bases, with 7 bases lying between them. The CDR3 here is CASSIDTGANVLTF. The DNA for the CDR3 is TGTGCCAGCAGTATCGATACTGGGGCCAACGTCCTGACTTTC.

As to this clonotype: Possible read error: a much larger clone is one base away. The J gene is TRBJ2-3, the V gene TRBV5-4; the match to TRBD2 covers 13 bases. With 1 base clipped from V and 6 bases from J, the junction kept 8 bases outside the gene matches. CDR3 length: 17 amino acids. Germline CDR1 reads SGHNT; CDR2 reads YYREEE (reference sequence). Written as DNA, the CDR3 is TGTGCCAGCAGCTTGAAGAAGGGACTAGCGGGGAAGGATACGCAGTATTTT. It translates to CASSLKKGLAGKDTQYF.

CDR3: CASRPGQMNNSPLHF. The CDR3 DNA sequence: TGTGCCAGCAGACCCGGACAGATGAATAATTCACCCCTCCACTTT. J is TRBJ1-6 and V is TRBV12-3 or TRBV12-4; D might be TRBD1 (6 bases). With 6 bases removed from V and 5 bases from J, the gap between germline ends came to 14 bases. The CDR3 length is 15 residues.

There are many counts of this clonotype. At one of its ends the junction is not consistent with the germline gene, which may arise from a read error. The chain carries TRBV12-3 or TRBV12-4 and TRBJ1-1; 7 bases line up with TRBD1. The length of the CDR3 is 13 residues. The CDR3 DNA is TGCGCCAGCAGCTTAACAGGGGACACTGAAGCTTTCTTT. It translates to CASSLTGDTEAFF.